This T cell receptor beta chain was recovered during a study of T-cell memory formation after mild COVID-19. TCRdb re-called the 5' RACE reads through MiXCR, storing one row per CDR3 protein. Of around 90,000 distinct CDR3 sequences listed, about 13% are singletons. The sequence was obtained from an adult woman who had mild COVID-19 (a few samples of this study predate the infection). Cell type and time point are not known. The sequencing sample was made of PBMCs or a T cell subset sorted from them (not recorded which).

In nucleotides, the CDR3 is TGCAGTGCTAGAGATCTCCTGCTAGCGGGGCCCCTTCCAGAGACCCAGTACTTC. This sequence encodes CSARDLLLAGPLPETQYF. The chain is built from TRBV20-1 and TRBJ2-5, with 9 bases lining up with TRBD2. CDR3 length: 18 amino acids. V trimming: 0 bases; J trimming: 4 bases; junction bases outside the gene matches: 15. CDR1 and CDR2 (germline): DFQATT, SNEGSKA (reference sequence).